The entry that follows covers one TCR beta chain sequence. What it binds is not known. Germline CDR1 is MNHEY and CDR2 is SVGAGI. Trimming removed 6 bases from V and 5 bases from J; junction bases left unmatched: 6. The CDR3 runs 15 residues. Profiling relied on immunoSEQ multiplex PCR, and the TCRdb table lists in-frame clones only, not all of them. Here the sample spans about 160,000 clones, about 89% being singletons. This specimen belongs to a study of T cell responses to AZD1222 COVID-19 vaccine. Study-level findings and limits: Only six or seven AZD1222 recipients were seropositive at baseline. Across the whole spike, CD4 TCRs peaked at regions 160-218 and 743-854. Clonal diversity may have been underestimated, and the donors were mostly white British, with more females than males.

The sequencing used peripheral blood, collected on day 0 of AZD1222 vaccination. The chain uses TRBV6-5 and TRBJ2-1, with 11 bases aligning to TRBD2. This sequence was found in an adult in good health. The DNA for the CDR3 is TGTGCCAGCAGCCCGGGACTAGCGGCGAACAATGAGCAGTTCTTC. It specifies CASSPGLAANNEQFF.